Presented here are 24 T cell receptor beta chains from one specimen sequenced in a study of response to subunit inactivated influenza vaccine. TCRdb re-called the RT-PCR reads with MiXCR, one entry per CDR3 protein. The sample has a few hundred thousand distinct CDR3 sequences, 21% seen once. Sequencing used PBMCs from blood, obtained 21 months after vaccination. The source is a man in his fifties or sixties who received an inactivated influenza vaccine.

The CDR3 loop is CASSLLPDYLRGTQYF. The CDR3 region has the DNA TGTGCCAGCAGCCTACTCCCTGACTACCTAAGAGGGACCCAGTACTTC. The J gene is TRBJ2-5, the V gene TRBV5-6, with D possibly TRBD2 on 5 matching bases. The V end was cut by 4 bases, the J end by 7 bases, with 23 bases between. The CDR3 is made up of 16 amino acids. The germline V gene has CDR1 SGHDT and CDR2 YYEEEE. The whole variable domain, remainder taken from reference TRBV5-6 and TRBJ2-5, is DAGVTQSPTHLIKTRGQQVTLRCSPKSGHDTVSWYQQALGQGPQFIFQYYEEEERQRGNFPDRFSGHQFPNYSSELNVNALLLGDSALYLCASSLLPDYLRGTQYFGPGTRLLVL.

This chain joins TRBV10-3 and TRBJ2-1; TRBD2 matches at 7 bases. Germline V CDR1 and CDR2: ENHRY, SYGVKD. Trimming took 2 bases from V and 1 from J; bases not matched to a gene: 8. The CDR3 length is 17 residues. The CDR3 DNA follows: TGTGCCATCAGTGAGGCTAGCGGCACCCTTTCCTACAATGAGCAGTTCTTC. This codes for CAISEASGTLSYNEQFF.

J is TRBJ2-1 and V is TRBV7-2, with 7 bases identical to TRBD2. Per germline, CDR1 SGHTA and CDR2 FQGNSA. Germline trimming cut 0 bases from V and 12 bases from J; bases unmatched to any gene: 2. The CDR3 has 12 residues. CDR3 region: CASSLAGGRQFF. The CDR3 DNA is TGTGCCAGCAGCTTAGCCGGCGGGAGGCAGTTCTTC. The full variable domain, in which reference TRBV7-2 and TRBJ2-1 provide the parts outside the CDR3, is GAGVSQSPSNKVTEKGKDVELRCDPISGHTALYWYRQSLGQGLEFLIYFQGNSAPDKSGLPSDRFSAERTGGSVSTLTIQRTQQEDSAVYLCASSLAGGRQFFGPGTRLTVL.

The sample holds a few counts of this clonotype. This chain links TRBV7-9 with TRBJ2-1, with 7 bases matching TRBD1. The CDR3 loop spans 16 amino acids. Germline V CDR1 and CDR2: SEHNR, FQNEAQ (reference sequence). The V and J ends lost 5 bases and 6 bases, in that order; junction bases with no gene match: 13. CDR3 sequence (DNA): TGTGCCAGCAGCGCACCCCCGGGACAGCCTCGCAATGAGCAGTTCTTC. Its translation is CASSAPPGQPRNEQFF.

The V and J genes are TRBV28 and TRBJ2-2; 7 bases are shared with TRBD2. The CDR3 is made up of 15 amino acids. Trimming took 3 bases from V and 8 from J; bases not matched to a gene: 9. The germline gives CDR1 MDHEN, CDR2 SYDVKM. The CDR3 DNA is TGTGCCAGCAGTTTCTTCCCTAGCGGCTATGGGGAGCTGTTTTTT. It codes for CASSFFPSGYGELFF.

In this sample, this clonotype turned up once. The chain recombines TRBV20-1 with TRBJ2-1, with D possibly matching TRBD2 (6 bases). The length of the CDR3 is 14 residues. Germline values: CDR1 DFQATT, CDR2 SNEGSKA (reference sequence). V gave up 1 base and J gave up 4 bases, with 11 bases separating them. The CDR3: CSARGIAEYNEQFF. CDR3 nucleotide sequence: TGCAGTGCTAGAGGCATAGCGGAATACAATGAGCAGTTCTTC.

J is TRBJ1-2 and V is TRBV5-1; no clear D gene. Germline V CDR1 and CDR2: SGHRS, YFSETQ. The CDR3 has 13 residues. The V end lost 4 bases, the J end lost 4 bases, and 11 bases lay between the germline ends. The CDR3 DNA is TGCGCCAGCAGCCCCCTCGACGGCTATGGCTACACCTTC. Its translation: CASSPLDGYGYTF.

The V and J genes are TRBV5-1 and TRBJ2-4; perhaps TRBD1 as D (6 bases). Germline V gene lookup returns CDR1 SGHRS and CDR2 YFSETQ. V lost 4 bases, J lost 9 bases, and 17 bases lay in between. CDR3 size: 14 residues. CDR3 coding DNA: TGCGCCAGCAGCACGTCGACAGGAAGGAGCATTCAGTACTTC. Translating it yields CASSTSTGRSIQYF.

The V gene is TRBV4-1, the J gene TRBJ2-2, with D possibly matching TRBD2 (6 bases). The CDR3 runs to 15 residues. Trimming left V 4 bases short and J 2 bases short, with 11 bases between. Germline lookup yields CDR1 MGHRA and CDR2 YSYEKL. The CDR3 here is CASSLEGLNTGELFF. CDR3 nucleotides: TGCGCCAGCAGCCTGGAGGGGCTTAACACCGGGGAGCTGTTTTTT.

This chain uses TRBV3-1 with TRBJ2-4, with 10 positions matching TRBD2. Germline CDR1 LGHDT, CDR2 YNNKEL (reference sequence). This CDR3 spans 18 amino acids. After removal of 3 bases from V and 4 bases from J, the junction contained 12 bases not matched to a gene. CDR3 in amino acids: CASSHSPGLAMGKNIQYF. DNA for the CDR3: TGTGCCAGCAGCCATTCCCCGGGACTAGCGATGGGAAAAAACATTCAGTACTTC.

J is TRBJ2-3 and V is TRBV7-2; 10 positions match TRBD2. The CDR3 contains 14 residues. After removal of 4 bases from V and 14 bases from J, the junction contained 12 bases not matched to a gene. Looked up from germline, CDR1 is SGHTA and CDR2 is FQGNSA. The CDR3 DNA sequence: TGTGCCAGCAGCTCGTTTAGCGGGGGGACAATATGGTATTTT. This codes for CASSSFSGGTIWYF.

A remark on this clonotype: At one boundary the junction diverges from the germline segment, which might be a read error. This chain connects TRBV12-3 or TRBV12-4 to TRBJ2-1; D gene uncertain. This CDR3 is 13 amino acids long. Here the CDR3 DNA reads TGTGCCAGCAGCTTAGGGAATTACAATGAGCAGTTCTTC. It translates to CASSLGNYNEQFF.

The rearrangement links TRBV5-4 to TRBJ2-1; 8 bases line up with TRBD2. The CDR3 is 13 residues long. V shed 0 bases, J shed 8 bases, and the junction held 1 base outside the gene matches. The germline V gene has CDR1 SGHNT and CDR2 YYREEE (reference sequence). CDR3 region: CASSLASGYEQFF. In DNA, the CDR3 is TGTGCCAGCAGCTTGGCTAGCGGGTATGAGCAGTTCTTC.

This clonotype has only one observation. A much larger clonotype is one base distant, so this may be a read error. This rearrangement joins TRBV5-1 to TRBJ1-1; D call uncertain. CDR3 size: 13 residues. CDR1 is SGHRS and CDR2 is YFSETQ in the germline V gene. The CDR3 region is CASSLDPGSEALF. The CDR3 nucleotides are TGCGCCAGCAGCTTGGACCCGGGGTCTGAAGCTTTATTT.

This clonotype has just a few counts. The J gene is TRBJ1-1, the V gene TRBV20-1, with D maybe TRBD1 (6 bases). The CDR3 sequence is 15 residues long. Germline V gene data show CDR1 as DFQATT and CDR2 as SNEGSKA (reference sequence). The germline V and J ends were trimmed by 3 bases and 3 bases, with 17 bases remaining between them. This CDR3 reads CSASGFAGADTEAFF. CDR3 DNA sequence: TGCAGTGCTAGTGGTTTTGCGGGGGCGGACACTGAAGCTTTCTTT.

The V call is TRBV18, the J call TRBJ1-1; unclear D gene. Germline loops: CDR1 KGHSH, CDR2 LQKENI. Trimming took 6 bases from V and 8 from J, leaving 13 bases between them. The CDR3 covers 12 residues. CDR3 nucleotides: TGTGCCAGCTCCCCTGGCCCGGTGGAAGCTTTCTTT. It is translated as CASSPGPVEAFF.

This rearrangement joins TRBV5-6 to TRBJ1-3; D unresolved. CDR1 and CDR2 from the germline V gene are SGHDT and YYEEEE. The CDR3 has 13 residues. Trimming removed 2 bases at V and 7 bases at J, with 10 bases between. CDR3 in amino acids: CASSFRIGNTIYF. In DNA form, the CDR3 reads TGTGCCAGCAGCTTCCGCATAGGGAACACCATATATTTT.

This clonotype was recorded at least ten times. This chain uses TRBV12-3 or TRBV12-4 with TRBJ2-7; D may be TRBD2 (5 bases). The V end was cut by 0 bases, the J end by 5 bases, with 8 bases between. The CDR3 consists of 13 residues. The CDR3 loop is CASSLAGVNEQYF. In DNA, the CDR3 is TGTGCCAGCAGTTTAGCGGGAGTCAACGAGCAGTACTTC.

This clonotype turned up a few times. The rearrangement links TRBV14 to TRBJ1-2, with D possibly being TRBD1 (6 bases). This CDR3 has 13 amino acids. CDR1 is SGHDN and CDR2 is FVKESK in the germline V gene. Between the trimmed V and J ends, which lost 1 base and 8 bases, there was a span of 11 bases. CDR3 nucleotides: TGTGCCAGCAGCCAAGCAGGGACATCGGGCTACACCTTC. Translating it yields CASSQAGTSGYTF.

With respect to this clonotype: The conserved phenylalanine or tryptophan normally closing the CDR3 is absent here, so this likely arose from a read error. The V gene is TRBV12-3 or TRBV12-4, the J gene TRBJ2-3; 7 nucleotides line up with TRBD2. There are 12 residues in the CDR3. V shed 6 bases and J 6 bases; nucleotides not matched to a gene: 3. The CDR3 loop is CASSLLADTQYY. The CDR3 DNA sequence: TGTGCCAGCAGCCTACTAGCGGATACGCAGTATTAT.

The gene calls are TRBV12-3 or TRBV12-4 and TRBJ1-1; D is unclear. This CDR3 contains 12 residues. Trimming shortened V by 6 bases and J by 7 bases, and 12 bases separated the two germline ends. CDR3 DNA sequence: TGTGCCAGCAGCGCCGCCAGGTTTGAAGCTTTCTTT. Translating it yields CASSAARFEAFF.

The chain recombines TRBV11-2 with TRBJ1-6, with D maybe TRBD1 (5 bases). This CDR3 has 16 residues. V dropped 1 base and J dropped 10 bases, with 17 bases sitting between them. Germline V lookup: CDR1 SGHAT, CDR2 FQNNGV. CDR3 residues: CASSLGSTGGQSPLHF. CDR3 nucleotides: TGTGCCAGCAGCTTAGGTTCAACAGGAGGGCAATCACCCCTCCACTTT.

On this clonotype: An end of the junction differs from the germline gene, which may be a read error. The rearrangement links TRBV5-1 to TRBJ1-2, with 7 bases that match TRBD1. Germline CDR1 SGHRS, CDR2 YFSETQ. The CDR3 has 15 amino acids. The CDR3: CVSSSDWQGDYGYTF. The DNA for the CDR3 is TGCGTCAGCAGCTCGGATTGGCAGGGGGACTATGGCTACACCTTC.

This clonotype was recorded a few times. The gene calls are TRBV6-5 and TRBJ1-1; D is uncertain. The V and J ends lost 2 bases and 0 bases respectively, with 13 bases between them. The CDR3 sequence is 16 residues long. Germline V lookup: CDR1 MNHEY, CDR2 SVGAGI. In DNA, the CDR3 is TGTGCCAGCAGTTACACATATGGCAAAATGAACACTGAAGCTTTCTTT. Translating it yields CASSYTYGKMNTEAFF.